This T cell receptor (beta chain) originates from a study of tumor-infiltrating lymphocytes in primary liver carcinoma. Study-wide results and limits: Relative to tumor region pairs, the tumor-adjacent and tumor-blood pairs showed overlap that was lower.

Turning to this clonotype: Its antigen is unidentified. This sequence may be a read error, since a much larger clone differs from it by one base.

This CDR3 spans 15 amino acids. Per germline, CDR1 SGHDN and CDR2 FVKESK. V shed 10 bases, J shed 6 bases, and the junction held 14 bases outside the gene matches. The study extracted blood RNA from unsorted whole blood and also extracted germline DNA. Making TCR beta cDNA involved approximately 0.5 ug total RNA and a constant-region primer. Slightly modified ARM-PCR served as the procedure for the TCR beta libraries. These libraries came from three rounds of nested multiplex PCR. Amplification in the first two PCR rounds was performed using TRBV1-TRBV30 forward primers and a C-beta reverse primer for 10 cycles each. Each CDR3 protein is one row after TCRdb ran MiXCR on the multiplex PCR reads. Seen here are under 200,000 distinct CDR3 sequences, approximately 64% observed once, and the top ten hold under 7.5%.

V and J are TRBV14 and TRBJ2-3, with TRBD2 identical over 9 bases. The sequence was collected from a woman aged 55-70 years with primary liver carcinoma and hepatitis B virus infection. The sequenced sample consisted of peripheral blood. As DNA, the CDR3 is TGTGCCACCACCTCCGGGACTAGCAGGAGTGATACGCAGTATTTT. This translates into CATTSGTSRSDTQYF.